This TCR beta chain was identified during a study of blood T cells in healthy people across ages. Study-wide findings and caveats: Strong correlation linked observed beta diversity and percent naive T cells. Per million T cells, TCR beta diversity dropped about linearly as age rose.

Ten milliliters of peripheral blood were drawn from each donor. In regard to this clonotype: The antigen is not known.

It was with a sample-barcoded 5' primer and a J-beta primer mix that a second PCR of about 7 to 12 cycles was run. TCRdb re-called the 5' RACE reads through MiXCR, storing one row per CDR3 protein. The data show about 1,600,000 distinct CDR3 sequences, approximately 42% seen once. CDR1 and CDR2 from the germline V gene are SGHRS and YFSETQ. The CDR3 contains 15 residues. The TCR sequence derives from a woman aged 18-29 years in good health. This chain connects TRBV5-1 to TRBJ2-4; D possibly matches TRBD1 or TRBD2 (5 bases each). With the DNA end fitting TRBJ2-7 better, the J assignment may be wrong. Sequenced sample: blood. The CDR3 nucleotides read TGCGCCAGCAGCTTGGTCCCGGGACCCTCCTACGAGCAGTACTTC. Its protein is CASSLVPGPSYEQYF.